This T cell receptor (beta chain) was observed in a study of blood T cell repertoires in COVID-19. Study summary: Both acute and convalescent COVID-19 samples were obtained from the United States, Italy and Spain. PBMCs, B-cell-depleted T cells, or T cells provided the cDNA or gDNA that made up the material.

In the original analysis: Amplification from reference gene primers served as the basis for estimated nucleated cell counts. Using immunoSEQ multiplex PCR, the repertoire was profiled, and TCRdb retains in-frame clones only, with some absent. V and J calls and clone size come straight from that table; D and trimming were deduced from the DNA. Altogether 90,000 or so clones are present, about 90% being singletons, with the ten largest covering roughly 2%. The V gene's germline CDR1 is SEHNR and CDR2 FQNEAQ (reference sequence). The V end was cut by 5 bases, the J end by 8 bases, with 21 bases between. The CDR3 covers 16 residues.

This TCR derives from a human donor with active COVID-19. The donor label of this sample is uncertain. J is TRBJ1-4 and V is TRBV7-9; a possible D gene is TRBD1 (6 bases). The sample taken for sequencing was peripheral blood. The CDR3 region has the DNA TGTGCCAGCAGCCGCACCCTAGGTCAGGGGCAGGAAAAACTGTTTTTT. Protein sequence: CASSRTLGQGQEKLFF.